The clone carrying this T cell receptor (beta chain) was seen more than once but under ten times. The PCR had 60 Vbeta and 13 Jbeta primers. TCRdb keeps only in-frame clones here, not all; method: immunoSEQ multiplex PCR. The table records some 200,000 clones, roughly 84% of them present only once. This entry belongs to a study of cytomegalovirus exposure and HLA in healthy donors. The CDR3 is made up of 15 amino acids. Between the trimmed V and J ends, which lost 0 bases and 0 bases, there was a span of 5 bases. Germline V lookup: CDR1 LGHNA, CDR2 YNFKEQ. The material sequenced was PBMCs. The TCR was taken from a boy younger than 10 in good health and CMV-seronegative. This rearrangement joins TRBV4-2 to TRBJ1-4; D is possibly TRBD1 (5 bases). The DNA for the CDR3 is TGTGCCAGCAGCCAAGACAGGGCAACTAATGAAAAACTGTTTTTT. It encodes CASSQDRATNEKLFF.